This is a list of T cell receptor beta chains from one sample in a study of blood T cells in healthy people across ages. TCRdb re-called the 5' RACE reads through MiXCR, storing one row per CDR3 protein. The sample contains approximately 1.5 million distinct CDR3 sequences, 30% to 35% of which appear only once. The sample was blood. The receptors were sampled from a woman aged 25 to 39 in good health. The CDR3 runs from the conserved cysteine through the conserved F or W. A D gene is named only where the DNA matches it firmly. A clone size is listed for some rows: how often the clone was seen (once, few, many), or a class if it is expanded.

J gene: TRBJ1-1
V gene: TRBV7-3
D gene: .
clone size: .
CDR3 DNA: TGTGCCAGCGCCGGACGGGATGGAGCTTTCTTT
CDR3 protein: CASAGRDGAFF

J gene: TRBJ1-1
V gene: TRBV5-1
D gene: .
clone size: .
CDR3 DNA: TGCGCCAGCAGCCACGGGGGGACGAGGGGCGGGTCTGAAGCTTTCTTT
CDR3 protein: CASSHGGTRGGSEAFF

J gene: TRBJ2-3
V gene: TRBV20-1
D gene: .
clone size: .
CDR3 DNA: TGCAGTGCAACCGGGACTGACACATATACGCAGTATTTT
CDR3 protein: CSATGTDTYTQYF

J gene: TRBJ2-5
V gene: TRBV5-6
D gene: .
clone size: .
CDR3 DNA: TGTGCCAGCAGCTTGGGGGTCCACGGGGCCCAGTACTTC
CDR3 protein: CASSLGVHGAQYF

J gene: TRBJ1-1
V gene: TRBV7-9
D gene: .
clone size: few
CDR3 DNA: TGTGCCAGCAGCCCCGACAGGCCCTTCCAGAACACTGAAGCTTTCTTT
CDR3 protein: CASSPDRPFQNTEAFF

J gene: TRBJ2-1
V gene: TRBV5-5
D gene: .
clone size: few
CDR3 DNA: TGTGCCAGCAGCTTGGCTAGCGCTGAGCAGTTCTTC
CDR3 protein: CASSLASAEQFF

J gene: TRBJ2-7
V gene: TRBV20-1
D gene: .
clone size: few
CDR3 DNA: TGCAGTGCTAGAGATGGCGAGCAGAGCTCCTACGAGCAGTACTTC
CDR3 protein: CSARDGEQSSYEQYF

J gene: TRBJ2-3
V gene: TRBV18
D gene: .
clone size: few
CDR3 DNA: TGTGCCAGCTCACTCGTGGAGGGCACAGATACGCAGTATTTT
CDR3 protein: CASSLVEGTDTQYF

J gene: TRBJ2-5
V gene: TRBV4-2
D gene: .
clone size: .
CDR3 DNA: TGTGCCAGCAGCCAAGATAGGGGAACCGAGGAGCAGTACTTC
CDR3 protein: CASSQDRGTEEQYF

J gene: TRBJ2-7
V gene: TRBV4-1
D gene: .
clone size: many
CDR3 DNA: TGCGCCAGCAGCCAAGGAGCCCAACCCTCCTACGAGCAGTACTTC
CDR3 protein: CASSQGAQPSYEQYF

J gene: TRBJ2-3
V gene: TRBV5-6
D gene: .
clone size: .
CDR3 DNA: TGTGCCAGCAGTAGGTGGGACACGAACACAGATACGCAGTATTTT
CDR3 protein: CASSRWDTNTDTQYF

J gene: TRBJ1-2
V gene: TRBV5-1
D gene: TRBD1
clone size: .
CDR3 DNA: TGCGCCAGCAGCCCCAACCGGGACAGTACTGGGGGCTACACCTTC
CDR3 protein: CASSPNRDSTGGYTF

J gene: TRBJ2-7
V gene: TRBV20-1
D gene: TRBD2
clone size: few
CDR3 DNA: TGCAGTGCTTACCCTCTAGCGGGAGACTACGAGCAGTACTTC
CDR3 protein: CSAYPLAGDYEQYF

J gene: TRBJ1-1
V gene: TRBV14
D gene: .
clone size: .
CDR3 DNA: TGTGCCAGCGGCCCGGGATGGGGCACTGAAGCTTTCTTT
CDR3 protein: CASGPGWGTEAFF

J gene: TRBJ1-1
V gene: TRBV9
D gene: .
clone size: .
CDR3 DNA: TGTGCCAGCAGCGTTTCAGGGAATACTGAAGCTTTCTTT
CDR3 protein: CASSVSGNTEAFF

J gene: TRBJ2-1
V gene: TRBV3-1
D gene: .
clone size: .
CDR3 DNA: TGTGCCAGCAGCCAAGATCTCCATTACAATGAGCAGTTCTTC
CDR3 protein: CASSQDLHYNEQFF

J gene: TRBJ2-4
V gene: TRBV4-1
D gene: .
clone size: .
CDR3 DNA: TGCGCCAGCAGCCAAGAGTGGGGAAGGGGCAAAAACATTCAGTACTTC
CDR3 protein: CASSQEWGRGKNIQYF

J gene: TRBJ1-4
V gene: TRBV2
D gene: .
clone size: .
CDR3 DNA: TGTGCCAGCGGGGGAAGGGGGGCAACTAATGAAAAACTGTTTTTT
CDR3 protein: CASGGRGATNEKLFF

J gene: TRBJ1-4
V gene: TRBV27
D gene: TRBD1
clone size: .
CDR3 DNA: TGTGCCAGCAGTCCCCACGGGACAGCCTCTAATGAAAAACTGTTTTTT
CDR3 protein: CASSPHGTASNEKLFF

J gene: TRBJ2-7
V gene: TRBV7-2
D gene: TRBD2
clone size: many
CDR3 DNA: TGTGCCAGCAGCTATAGGACTAGCGGGTACGAGCAGTACTTC
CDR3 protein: CASSYRTSGYEQYF

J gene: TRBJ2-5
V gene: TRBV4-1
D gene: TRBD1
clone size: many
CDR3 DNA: TGCGCCAGCAGCCTATCTGGACAGGGGGCAAATGGTCCGGAGACCCAGTACTTC
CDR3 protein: CASSLSGQGANGPETQYF

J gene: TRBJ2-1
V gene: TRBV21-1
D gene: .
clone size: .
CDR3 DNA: TGTGCCAGCCCCCCAGGGACAGGGCGCTACAATGAGCAGTTCTTC
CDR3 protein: CASPPGTGRYNEQFF

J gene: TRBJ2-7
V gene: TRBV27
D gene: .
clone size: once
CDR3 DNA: TGTGCCAGCAGTTGGGGAGGAGTCAGGTACGAGCAGTACTTC
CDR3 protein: CASSWGGVRYEQYF

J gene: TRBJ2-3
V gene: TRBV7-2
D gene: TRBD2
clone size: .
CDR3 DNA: TGTGCCAGCAGCACCCTTAGCGGGAAAAGGGGTACGCAGTATTTT
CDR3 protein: CASSTLSGKRGTQYF

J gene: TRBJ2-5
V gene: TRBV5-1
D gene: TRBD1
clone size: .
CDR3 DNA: TGCGCCAGCAGCATGGGACAGGGTGAGGAGACCCAGTACTTC
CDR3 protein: CASSMGQGEETQYF

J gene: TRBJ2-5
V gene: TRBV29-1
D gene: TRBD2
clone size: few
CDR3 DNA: TGCAGCGTTTTCCGTGACTGGCGGGAGAGAGGTCAAGAGACCCAGTACTTC
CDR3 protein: CSVFRDWRERGQETQYF

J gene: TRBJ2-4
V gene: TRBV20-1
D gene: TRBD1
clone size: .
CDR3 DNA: TGCAGTGCTTGGACAGGGACCAAAAACATTCAGTACTTC
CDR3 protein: CSAWTGTKNIQYF

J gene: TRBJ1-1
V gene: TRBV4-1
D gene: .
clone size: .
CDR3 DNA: TGCGCCAGCAGCCAAGATCCCCAATACACTGAAGCTTTCTTT
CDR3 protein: CASSQDPQYTEAFF

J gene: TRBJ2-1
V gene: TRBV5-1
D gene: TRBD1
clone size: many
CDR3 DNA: TGCGCCAGCAGGAGGGACAGTTACAATGAGCAGTTCTTC
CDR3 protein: CASRRDSYNEQFF

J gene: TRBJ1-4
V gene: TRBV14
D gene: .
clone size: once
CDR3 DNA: TGTGCCAGCAGCCTATTAACGGGACATCGGAATGAAAAACTGTTTTTT
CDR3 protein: CASSLLTGHRNEKLFF

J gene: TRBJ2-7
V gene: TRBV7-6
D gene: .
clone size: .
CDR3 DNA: TGTGCCAGCAGCTCCCGATTGGCCCTAGTAACGTACGAGCAGTACTTC
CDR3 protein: CASSSRLALVTYEQYF

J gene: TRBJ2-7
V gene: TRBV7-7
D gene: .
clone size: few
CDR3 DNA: TGTGCCAGCAGCTTTACCAGAGACTACGAGCAGTACTTC
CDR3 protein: CASSFTRDYEQYF

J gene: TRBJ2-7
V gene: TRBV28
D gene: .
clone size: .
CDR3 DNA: TGTGCCAGCAGTTTATCGCAGGGGTTGACCTACGAGCAGTACTTC
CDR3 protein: CASSLSQGLTYEQYF

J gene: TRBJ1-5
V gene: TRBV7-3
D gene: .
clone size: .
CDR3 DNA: TGTGCCAGCAGTTTAAGCCCGGGTCAGCCCCAGCATTTT
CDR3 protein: CASSLSPGQPQHF

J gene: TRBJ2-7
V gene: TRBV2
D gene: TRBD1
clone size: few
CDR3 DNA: TGTGCCAGCAGTGATCGGACAGGGTCGAACTACGAGCAGTACTTC
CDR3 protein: CASSDRTGSNYEQYF

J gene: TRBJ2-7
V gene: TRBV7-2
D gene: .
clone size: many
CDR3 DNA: TGTGCCAGCAGCTTAGTCCAAAGCTACGAGCAGTACTTC
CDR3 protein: CASSLVQSYEQYF

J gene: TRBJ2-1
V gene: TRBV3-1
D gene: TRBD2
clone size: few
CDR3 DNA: TGTGCCAGCAGCCATTCCGGGACTAGTCGACACAATGAGCAGTTCTTC
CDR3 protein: CASSHSGTSRHNEQFF

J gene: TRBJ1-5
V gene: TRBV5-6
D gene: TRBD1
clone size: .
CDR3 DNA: TGTGCCAGCAGTCCCGACAGGGGCACTAGCAATCAGCCCCAGCATTTT
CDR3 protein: CASSPDRGTSNQPQHF

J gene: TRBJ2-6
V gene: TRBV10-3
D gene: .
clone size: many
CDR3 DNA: TGTGCCATTCAGGGTTCCGGGGCCAACGTCCTGACTTTC
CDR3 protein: CAIQGSGANVLTF

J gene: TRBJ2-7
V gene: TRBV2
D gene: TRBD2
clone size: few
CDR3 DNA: TGTGCCAGCAGCGAATACTCCGGACTAGATCCCTACGAGCAGTACTTC
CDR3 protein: CASSEYSGLDPYEQYF

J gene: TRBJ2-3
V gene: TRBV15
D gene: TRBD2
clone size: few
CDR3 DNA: TGTGCCACCAGCAGAGGAGCGGGGGGGCCAGATACGCAGTATTTT
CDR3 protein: CATSRGAGGPDTQYF

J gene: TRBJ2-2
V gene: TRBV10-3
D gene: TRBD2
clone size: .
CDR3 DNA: TGTGCCATCAGTGAACGGGGGGGCCGTACCGGGGAGCTGTTTTTT
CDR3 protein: CAISERGGRTGELFF

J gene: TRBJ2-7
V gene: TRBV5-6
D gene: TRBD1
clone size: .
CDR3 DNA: TGTGCCAGCAGCCATATTCGGGACAGGGCCTCGAGCGAGCAGTACTTC
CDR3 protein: CASSHIRDRASSEQYF

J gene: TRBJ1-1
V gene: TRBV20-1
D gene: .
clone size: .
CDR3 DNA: TGCAGTGCAAGCAGGGACATGAACACTGAAGCTTTCTTT
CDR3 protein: CSASRDMNTEAFF

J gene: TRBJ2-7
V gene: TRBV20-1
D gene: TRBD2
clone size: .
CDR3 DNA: TGCAGTGCTGGAGATACATTTTGGCCTAGCGGATCCTACGAGCAGTACTTC
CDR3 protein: CSAGDTFWPSGSYEQYF

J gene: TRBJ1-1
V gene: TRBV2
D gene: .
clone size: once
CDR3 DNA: TGTGCCAGCAGCCGTATTACAGGGAGGAACACTGAAGCTTTCTTT
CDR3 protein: CASSRITGRNTEAFF

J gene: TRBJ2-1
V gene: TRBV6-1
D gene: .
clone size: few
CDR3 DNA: TGTGCCAGCAGTGAAGCATTCCGCAATGAGCAGTTCTTC
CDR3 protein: CASSEAFRNEQFF